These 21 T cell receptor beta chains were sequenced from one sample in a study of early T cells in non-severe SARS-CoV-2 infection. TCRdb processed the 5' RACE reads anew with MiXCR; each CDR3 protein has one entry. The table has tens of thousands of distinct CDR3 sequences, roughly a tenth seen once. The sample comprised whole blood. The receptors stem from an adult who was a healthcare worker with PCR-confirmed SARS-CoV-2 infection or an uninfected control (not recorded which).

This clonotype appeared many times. The CDR3 sequence: CASSPVGQGSDADTQYF. The CDR3 nucleotides are TGTGCCAGCAGCCCGGTAGGACAGGGTAGCGATGCAGATACGCAGTATTTT. The V and J genes are TRBV5-5 and TRBJ2-3; 8 bases match TRBD1. The CDR3 covers 17 residues. Germline assignment: CDR1 SGHKS and CDR2 YYEKEE (reference sequence). Germline trimming cut 4 bases from V and 4 bases from J; bases unmatched to any gene: 14.

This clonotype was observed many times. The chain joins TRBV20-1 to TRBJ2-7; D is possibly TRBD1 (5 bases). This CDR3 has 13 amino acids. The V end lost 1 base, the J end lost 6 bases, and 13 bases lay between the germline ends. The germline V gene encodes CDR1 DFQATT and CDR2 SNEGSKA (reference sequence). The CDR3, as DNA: TGCAGTGCTAGAGGTGTCAGGGCTCTCGAGCAGTACTTC. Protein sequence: CSARGVRALEQYF.

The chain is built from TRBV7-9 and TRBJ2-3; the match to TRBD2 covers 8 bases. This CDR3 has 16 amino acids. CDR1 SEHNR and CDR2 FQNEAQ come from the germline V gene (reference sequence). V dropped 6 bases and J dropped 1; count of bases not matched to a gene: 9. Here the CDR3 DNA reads TGTGCCAGCAGGCAGGGACTAGTCGTGGGCACAGATACGCAGTATTTT. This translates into CASRQGLVVGTDTQYF.

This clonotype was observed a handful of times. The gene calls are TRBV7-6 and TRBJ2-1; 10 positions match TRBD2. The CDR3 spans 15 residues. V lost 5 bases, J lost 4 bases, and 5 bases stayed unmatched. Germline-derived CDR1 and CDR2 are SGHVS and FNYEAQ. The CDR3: CASSKGTSAYNEQFF. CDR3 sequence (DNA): TGTGCCAGCAGCAAAGGGACTAGCGCGTACAATGAGCAGTTCTTC.

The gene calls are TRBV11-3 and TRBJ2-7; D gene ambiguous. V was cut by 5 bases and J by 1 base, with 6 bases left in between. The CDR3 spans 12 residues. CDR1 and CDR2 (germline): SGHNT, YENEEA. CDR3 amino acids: CASSLRSYEQYF. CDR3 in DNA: TGTGCCAGCAGCCTTCGATCCTACGAGCAGTACTTC.

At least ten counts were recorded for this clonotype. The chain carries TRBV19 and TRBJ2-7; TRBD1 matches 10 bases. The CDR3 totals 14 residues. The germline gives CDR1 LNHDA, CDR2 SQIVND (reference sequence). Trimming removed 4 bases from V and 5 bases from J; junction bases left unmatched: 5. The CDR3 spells CASSTGQGFDEQYF. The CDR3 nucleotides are TGTGCCAGTAGTACGGGACAGGGGTTCGACGAGCAGTACTTC.

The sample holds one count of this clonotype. The CDR3 is CSARAGLAGGQNGQYF. CDR3 nucleotide sequence: TGCAGTGCTAGAGCCGGACTAGCGGGAGGACAGAACGGGCAGTACTTC. The chain recombines TRBV20-1 with TRBJ2-7, with 14 bases matching TRBD2. V dropped 1 base and J dropped 9; count of bases not matched to a gene: 11. The germline V gene encodes CDR1 DFQATT and CDR2 SNEGSKA (reference sequence). CDR3 length: 16 residues.

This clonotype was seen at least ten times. The CDR3 here is CASSFNPGQGYEQYF. The CDR3 DNA follows: TGCGCCAGCAGCTTTAACCCGGGACAGGGCTACGAGCAGTACTTC. The chain couples TRBV5-1 to TRBJ2-7, with TRBD1 matching over 9 bases. V gave up 2 bases and J gave up 3 bases; unmatched junction bases: 6. CDR1 SGHRS and CDR2 YFSETQ come from the germline V gene. The CDR3 is made up of 15 amino acids. The full variable domain, its missing parts supplied by reference TRBV5-1 and TRBJ2-7, is KAGVTQTPRYLIKTRGQQVTLSCSPISGHRSVSWYQQTPGQGLQFLFEYFSETQRNKGNFPGRFSGRQFSNSRSEMNVSTLELGDSALYLCASSFNPGQGYEQYFGPGTRLTVT.

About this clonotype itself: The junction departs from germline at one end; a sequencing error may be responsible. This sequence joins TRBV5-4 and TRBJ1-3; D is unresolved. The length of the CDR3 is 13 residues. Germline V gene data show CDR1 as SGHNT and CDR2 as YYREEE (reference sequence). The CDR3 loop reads CASSLENGNAIYF. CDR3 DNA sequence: TGTGCCAGCAGCTTGGAGAATGGAAACGCCATATATTTT.

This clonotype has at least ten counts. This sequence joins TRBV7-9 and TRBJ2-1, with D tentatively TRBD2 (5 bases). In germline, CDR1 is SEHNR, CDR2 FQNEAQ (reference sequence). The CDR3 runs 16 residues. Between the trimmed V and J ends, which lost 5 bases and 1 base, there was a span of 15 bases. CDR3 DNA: TGTGCCAGCAGCCCCCCAGTGAGCGGATCCTACAATGAGCAGTTCTTC. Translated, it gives CASSPPVSGSYNEQFF.

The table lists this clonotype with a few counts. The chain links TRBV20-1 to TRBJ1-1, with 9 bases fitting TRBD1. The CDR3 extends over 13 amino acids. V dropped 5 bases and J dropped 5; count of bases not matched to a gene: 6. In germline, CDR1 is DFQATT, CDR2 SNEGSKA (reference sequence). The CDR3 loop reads CSASGTGMTEAFF. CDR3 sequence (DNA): TGCAGTGCTTCCGGGACAGGGATGACTGAAGCTTTCTTT.

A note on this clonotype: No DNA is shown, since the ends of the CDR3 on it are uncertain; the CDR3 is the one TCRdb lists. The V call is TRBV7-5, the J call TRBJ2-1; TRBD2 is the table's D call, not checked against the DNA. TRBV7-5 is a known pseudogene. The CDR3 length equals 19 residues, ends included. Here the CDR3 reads CISVPEATRGLAGYNEQFF.

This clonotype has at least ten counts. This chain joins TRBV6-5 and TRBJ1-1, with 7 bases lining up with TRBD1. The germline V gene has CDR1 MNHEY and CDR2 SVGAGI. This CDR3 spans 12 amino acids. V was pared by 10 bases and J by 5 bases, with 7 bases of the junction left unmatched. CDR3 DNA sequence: TGTGCCACCACAGGGGAGTGGACTGAAGCTTTCTTT. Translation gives CATTGEWTEAFF.

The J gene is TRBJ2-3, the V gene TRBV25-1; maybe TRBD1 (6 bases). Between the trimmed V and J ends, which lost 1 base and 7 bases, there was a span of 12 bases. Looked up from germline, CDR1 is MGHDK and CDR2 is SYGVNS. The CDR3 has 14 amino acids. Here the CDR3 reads CASSESGARYTQYF. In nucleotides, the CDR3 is TGTGCCAGCAGTGAATCAGGGGCTCGGTATACGCAGTATTTT.

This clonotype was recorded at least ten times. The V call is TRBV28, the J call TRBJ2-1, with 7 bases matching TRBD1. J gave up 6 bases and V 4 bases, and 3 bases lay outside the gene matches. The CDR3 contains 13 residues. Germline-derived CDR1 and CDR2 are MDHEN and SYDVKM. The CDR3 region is CASSSDRINEQFF. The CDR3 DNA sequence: TGTGCCAGCAGTTCGGACAGGATCAATGAGCAGTTCTTC.

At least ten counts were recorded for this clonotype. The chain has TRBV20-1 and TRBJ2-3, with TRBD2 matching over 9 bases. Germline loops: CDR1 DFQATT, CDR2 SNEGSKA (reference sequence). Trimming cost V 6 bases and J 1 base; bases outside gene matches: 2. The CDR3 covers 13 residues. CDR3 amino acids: CSARTSGTDTQYF. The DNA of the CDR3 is TGCAGTGCAAGGACTAGCGGCACAGATACGCAGTATTTT.

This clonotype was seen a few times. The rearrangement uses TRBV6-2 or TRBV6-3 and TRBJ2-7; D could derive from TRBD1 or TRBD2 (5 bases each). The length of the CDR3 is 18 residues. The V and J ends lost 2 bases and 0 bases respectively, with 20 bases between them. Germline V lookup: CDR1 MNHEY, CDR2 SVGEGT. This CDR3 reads CASSYGLRGSGSSYEQYF. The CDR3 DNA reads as TGTGCCAGCAGTTACGGCTTAAGGGGCTCGGGAAGCTCCTACGAGCAGTACTTC.

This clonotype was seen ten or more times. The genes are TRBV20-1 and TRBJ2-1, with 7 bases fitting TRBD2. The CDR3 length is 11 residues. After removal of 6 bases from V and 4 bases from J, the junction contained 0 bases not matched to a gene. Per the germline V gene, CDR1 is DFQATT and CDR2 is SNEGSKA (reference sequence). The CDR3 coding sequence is TGCAGTGCAGCGGGGTACAATGAGCAGTTCTTC. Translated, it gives CSAAGYNEQFF.

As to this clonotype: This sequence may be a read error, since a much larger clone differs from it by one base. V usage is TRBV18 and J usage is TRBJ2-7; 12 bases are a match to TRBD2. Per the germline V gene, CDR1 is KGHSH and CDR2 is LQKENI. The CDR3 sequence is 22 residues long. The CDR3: CASTPLGLAGGRWKKATYEQYF. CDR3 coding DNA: TGTGCCAGCACACCACTTGGGCTAGCGGGAGGGCGTTGGAAAAAAGCCACTTACGAGCAGTACTTC. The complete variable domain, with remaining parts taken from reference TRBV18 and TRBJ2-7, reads NAGVMQNPRHLVRRRGQEARLRCSPMKGHSHVYWYRQLPEEGLKFMVYLQKENIIDESGMPKERFSAEFPKEGPSILRIQQVVRGDSAAYFCASTPLGLAGGRWKKATYEQYFGPGTRLTVT.

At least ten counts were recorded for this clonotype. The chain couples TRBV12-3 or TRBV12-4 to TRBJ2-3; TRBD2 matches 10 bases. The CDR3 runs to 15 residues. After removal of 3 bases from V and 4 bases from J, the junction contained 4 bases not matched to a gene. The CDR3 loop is CASSLSLAGADTQYF. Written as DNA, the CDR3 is TGTGCCAGCAGTTTGAGCCTAGCGGGAGCAGATACGCAGTATTTT.

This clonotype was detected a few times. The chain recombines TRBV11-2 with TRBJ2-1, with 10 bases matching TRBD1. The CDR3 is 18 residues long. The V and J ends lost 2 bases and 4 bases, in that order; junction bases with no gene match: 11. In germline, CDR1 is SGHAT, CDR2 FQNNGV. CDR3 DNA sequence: TGTGCCAGCAGCTTAAACGGCGCGACAGGGGGCTCGTACAATGAGCAGTTCTTC. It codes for CASSLNGATGGSYNEQFF.